One and the same sample provided the 26 T cell receptor beta chains below, sequenced in a study of neurological immune-mediated disorders. Each CDR3 protein gets one entry after TCRdb re-called the 5' RACE reads with MiXCR. The table records roughly 76,000 distinct CDR3 sequences, about 3% of them present only once. Sample: PBMCs. The receptors shown here come from a woman between 45 and 60 years old with multiple sclerosis.

This clonotype showed up just a few times. This may be a read error, as it is one base from a much larger clone. The chain employs TRBV20-1 and TRBJ2-1; D is undetermined. The CDR3 is made up of 14 amino acids. Trimming took 1 base from V and 8 from J, leaving 15 bases between them. The germline V gene has CDR1 DFQATT and CDR2 SNEGSKA (reference sequence). CDR3: CSARGGIVVYEQFF. The CDR3 region has the DNA TGCAGTGCTAGAGGCGGAATAGTTGTGTATGAGCAGTTCTTC.

For this clonotype: A much larger clone sits a single nucleotide away, making a read error possible. V and J are TRBV20-1 and TRBJ2-1; D not certain. The V and J ends lost 7 bases and 6 bases respectively, with 13 bases between them. This CDR3 is 12 amino acids long. Germline V gene lookup returns CDR1 DFQATT and CDR2 SNEGSKA (reference sequence). The CDR3 DNA reads as TGCAGTGACGTACCTGTATTCAATGAGCAGTTCTTC. Amino acid sequence: CSDVPVFNEQFF.

This clonotype was counted ten times or more. V usage is TRBV20-1 and J usage is TRBJ2-4; D not resolved. This CDR3 has 14 residues. The V and J ends lost 5 bases and 1 base respectively, with 12 bases between them. Germline assignment: CDR1 DFQATT and CDR2 SNEGSKA (reference sequence). The CDR3 DNA reads as TGCAGTGCTCCCGACGGGTGGGCCAAAAACATTCAGTACTTC. Amino acid sequence: CSAPDGWAKNIQYF.

This clonotype has ten or more counts. V is TRBV5-1 and J is TRBJ1-5; D possibly corresponds to TRBD1 (6 bases). V lost 0 bases and J lost 9, with 10 bases in between. The CDR3 is 13 amino acids. Germline V lookup: CDR1 SGHRS, CDR2 YFSETQ. This CDR3 reads CASSLAGGWPQHF. The CDR3 DNA is TGCGCCAGCAGCTTGGCCGGGGGCTGGCCCCAGCATTTT.

This clonotype was recorded at least ten times. Just one base apart from a much larger clone, this may be a read error. The chain recombines TRBV4-2 with TRBJ1-5, with TRBD1 identical over 7 bases. CDR1 LGHNA and CDR2 YNFKEQ come from the germline V gene. The CDR3 is 16 residues long. CDR3 residues: CASSQDATGSNQPQNF. The DNA for the CDR3 is TGTGCCAGCAGCCAAGATGCGACAGGGAGCAATCAGCCCCAGAATTTT.

Notes on this clonotype: Just one base apart from a much larger clone, this may be a read error. This rearrangement joins TRBV5-4 to TRBJ2-4, with D tentatively TRBD1 or TRBD2 (6 bases each). Germline CDR1 SGHNT, CDR2 YYREEE (reference sequence). Trimming pared 2 bases from V and 10 bases from J, leaving 25 bases between. CDR3 length: 17 residues. CDR3 region: CASSFLVLGAGGEIQYF. The CDR3 region has the DNA TGTGCCAGCAGCTTTTTAGTTCTGGGGGCAGGAGGGGAAATTCAGTACTTC.

This clonotype occurred many times. The chain links TRBV14 to TRBJ2-2; D gene ambiguous. Germline lookup yields CDR1 SGHDN and CDR2 FVKESK. V was shortened by 1 base and J by 0 bases, with 6 bases between the two germline ends. CDR3 length: 15 residues. The CDR3 DNA follows: TGTGCCAGCAGCCAAGGGTGGCCGAACACCGGGGAGCTGTTTTTT. Translating it yields CASSQGWPNTGELFF.

This clonotype was detected ten times or more. The genes are TRBV7-9 and TRBJ2-4; D not certain. CDR3 size: 14 residues. CDR1 and CDR2 (germline): SEHNR, FQNEAQ (reference sequence). The V end was cut by 1 base, the J end by 0 bases, with 4 bases between. The CDR3: CASSLDVAKNIQYF. The DNA for the CDR3 is TGTGCCAGCAGCTTAGATGTAGCCAAAAACATTCAGTACTTC.

V is TRBV20-1 and J is TRBJ2-7; no clear D. Germline CDR1 and CDR2: DFQATT and SNEGSKA (reference sequence). The V and J ends lost 7 bases and 2 bases respectively, with 12 bases between them. The length of the CDR3 is 12 residues. CDR3 nucleotides: TGCAGTGATAACCCCGCAACCTACGAGCAGTACTTC. Translating gives CSDNPATYEQYF.

In this sample, this clonotype turned up many times. The CDR3 sequence is CSARAGGGNEQFF. CDR3 nucleotide sequence: TGCAGTGCTAGAGCGGGGGGGGGAAATGAGCAGTTCTTC. V and J are TRBV20-1 and TRBJ2-1, with 8 positions matching TRBD2. With V trimmed by 1 base and J by 7 bases, 3 bases remained unmatched. CDR1 and CDR2 (germline): DFQATT, SNEGSKA (reference sequence). This CDR3 spans 13 amino acids.

Many counts were recorded for this clonotype. The chain combines TRBV6-5 with TRBJ1-6; D ambiguous. Trimming removed 6 bases at V and 13 bases at J, with 13 bases between. CDR3 size: 12 residues. The germline gives CDR1 MNHEY, CDR2 SVGAGI. This chain's CDR3 is CASSRKGAPLHF. As DNA, the CDR3 is TGTGCCAGCAGCCGAAAAGGAGCCCCCCTCCACTTT.

This clonotype was observed at least ten times. This chain links TRBV10-2 with TRBJ2-2; D may match TRBD1 or TRBD2 (5 bases each). The V end was cut by 6 bases, the J end by 5 bases, with 13 bases between. Germline loops: CDR1 WSHSY, CDR2 SAAADI. This CDR3 contains 14 residues. In nucleotides, the CDR3 is TGCGCCAGCAGCCTGGGACCTCCAACCGGGGAGCTGTTTTTT. Amino acids: CASSLGPPTGELFF.

This clonotype was detected many times. V gene TRBV4-2 combines with J gene TRBJ1-4; a possible D gene is TRBD1 (5 bases). Trimming pared 1 base from V and 0 bases from J, leaving 9 bases between. Germline V gives CDR1 LGHNA, CDR2 YNFKEQ. The CDR3 runs 16 residues. The CDR3 loop is CASSQAEGATNEKLFF. The CDR3 region has the DNA TGTGCCAGCAGCCAAGCCGAAGGGGCAACTAATGAAAAACTGTTTTTT.

At least ten counts were recorded for this clonotype. The germline gene is not matched at one end of the junction; a read error may be the cause. This chain uses TRBV7-7 with TRBJ2-5, with 7 bases lining up with TRBD2. CDR3 length: 15 residues. The germline V gene has CDR1 SSHAT and CDR2 FNYEAQ (reference sequence). The DNA for the CDR3 is TGTGCTAGCAGCCAAGCTCAGGGAGGGTCGGAGACCCAGTACTTC. Translation: CASSQAQGGSETQYF.

This clonotype was observed many times. The chain uses TRBV15 and TRBJ1-4; 8 nucleotides match TRBD1. The CDR3 sequence is 15 residues long. V trimming: 1 base; J trimming: 3 bases; junction bases outside the gene matches: 1. Per germline, CDR1 LNHNV and CDR2 YYDKDF (reference sequence). The CDR3 region has the DNA TGTGCCACCAGCAGAGTGGACAGGGCTAATGAAAAACTGTTTTTT. It is translated as CATSRVDRANEKLFF. Based on the CDR3 plus reference TRBV15 and TRBJ1-4, the full variable domain is DAMVIQNPRYQVTQFGKPVTLSCSQTLNHNVMYWYQQKSSQAPKLLFHYYDKDFNNEADTPDNFQSRRPNTSFCFLDIRSPGLGDTAMYLCATSRVDRANEKLFFGSGTQLSVL.

Ten or more counts support this clonotype. The chain recombines TRBV10-2 with TRBJ2-4; D remains unclear. The CDR3 spans 17 residues. With 5 bases removed from V and 1 base from J, the gap between germline ends came to 18 bases. Germline lookup yields CDR1 WSHSY and CDR2 SAAADI. CDR3 residues: CASSWVAIDAAKNIQYF. The CDR3 DNA is TGCGCCAGCAGTTGGGTTGCGATCGATGCGGCCAAAAACATTCAGTACTTC.

This clonotype was counted many times. The chain has TRBV18 and TRBJ1-1, with D possibly matching TRBD1 (6 bases). V gave up 5 bases and J gave up 1 base, with 14 bases separating them. CDR3 length: 15 residues. Germline-derived CDR1 and CDR2 are KGHSH and LQKENI. The CDR3 coding sequence is TGTGCCAGCTCAGACTCGGCACAGGGGAACACTGAAGCTTTCTTT. This encodes CASSDSAQGNTEAFF.

This clonotype was recorded a few times. The chain couples TRBV28 to TRBJ1-2, with TRBD1 identical over 7 bases. CDR1 and CDR2 from the germline V gene are MDHEN and SYDVKM. The CDR3 sequence is 16 residues long. The trim removed 1 base at V and 5 bases at J, leaving 10 bases unmatched. The CDR3 sequence is CASSLYGTDRGYGYTF. Written as DNA, the CDR3 is TGTGCCAGCAGTTTATACGGGACAGACAGAGGGTATGGCTACACCTTC.

J is TRBJ2-1 and V is TRBV11-3; D may correspond to TRBD1 or TRBD2 (6 bases each). The germline gives CDR1 SGHNT, CDR2 YENEEA. V was trimmed by 0 bases and J by 8 bases, leaving 11 bases between them. The length of the CDR3 is 14 residues. The CDR3 here is CASSLEVGGDEQFF. DNA for the CDR3: TGTGCCAGCAGCTTAGAAGTGGGGGGCGATGAGCAGTTCTTC.

The sample holds many counts of this clonotype. CDR3 nucleotide sequence: TGTGCCAGCAGCTTAGCGGCGGGAGGGCCTCACGAGCAGTACTTC. This gives the protein CASSLAAGGPHEQYF. The gene calls are TRBV7-2 and TRBJ2-7; 9 bases line up with TRBD2. Germline CDR1 reads SGHTA; CDR2 reads FQGNSA. The CDR3 is 15 residues long. Trimming at V came to 0 bases and at J to 5 bases, leaving 5 bases not matched to a gene.

This clonotype was observed many times. This chain uses TRBV10-3 with TRBJ2-7; 7 positions agree with TRBD1. Trimming removed 8 bases from V and 2 bases from J; junction bases left unmatched: 6. The CDR3 runs 13 residues. From germline, CDR1 is ENHRY and CDR2 SYGVKD. CDR3 sequence: CAIAGTETYEQYF. DNA for the CDR3: TGTGCCATCGCAGGGACAGAGACCTACGAGCAGTACTTC.

This clonotype has at least ten counts. The chain recombines TRBV18 with TRBJ2-2; no firm D call. CDR1 is KGHSH, CDR2 LQKENI, per germline. V gave up 4 bases and J gave up 7 bases, with 10 bases separating them. The CDR3 sequence is 13 residues long. CDR3 sequence (DNA): TGTGCCAGCTCACTAAAAGACGGCGGGGAGCTGTTTTTT. As protein: CASSLKDGGELFF. The entire variable domain, with the rest obtained from reference TRBV18 and TRBJ2-2, is as follows: NAGVMQNPRHLVRRRGQEARLRCSPMKGHSHVYWYRQLPEEGLKFMVYLQKENIIDESGMPKERFSAEFPKEGPSILRIQQVVRGDSAAYFCASSLKDGGELFFGEGSRLTVL.

This clonotype was observed at least ten times. This chain connects TRBV6-2 or TRBV6-3 to TRBJ2-5; 12 bases match TRBD2. The germline V gene encodes CDR1 MNHEY and CDR2 SVGEGT. This CDR3 contains 15 residues. J was trimmed by 2 bases and V by 5 bases; bases with no gene match: 3. CDR3 region: CASSRLAGVQETQYF. CDR3 nucleotide sequence: TGTGCCAGCAGTCGACTAGCGGGGGTACAAGAGACCCAGTACTTC.

This clonotype was seen ten or more times. This rearrangement joins TRBV7-2 to TRBJ1-4; D ambiguous. This CDR3 contains 17 residues. The V end lost 2 bases, the J end lost 4 bases, and 17 bases lay between the germline ends. CDR1 is SGHTA, CDR2 FQGNSA, per germline. This chain's CDR3 is CASSLLRLSGVNEKLFF. As DNA, the CDR3 is TGTGCCAGCAGCTTACTCCGGTTGTCCGGGGTTAATGAAAAACTGTTTTTT.

This clonotype was observed at least ten times. This sequence joins TRBV6-1 and TRBJ2-2; D is unresolved. Trimming left V 8 bases short and J 6 bases short, with 4 bases between. The length of the CDR3 is 10 residues. CDR1 is MNHNS and CDR2 is SASEGT in the germline V gene. This CDR3 reads CASRAGELFF. CDR3 sequence (DNA): TGTGCCAGCCGGGCCGGGGAGCTGTTTTTT.

The sample holds many counts of this clonotype. The genes are TRBV27 and TRBJ2-5; 7 bases are a match to TRBD2. This CDR3 has 17 amino acids. The trim removed 3 bases at V and 5 bases at J, leaving 15 bases unmatched. Germline V CDR1 and CDR2: MNHEY, SMNVEV (reference sequence). The CDR3 DNA follows: TGTGCCAGCAGTTTGGTGGCAGGCGGGGGTGTAGGGGAGACCCAGTACTTC. Amino acid sequence: CASSLVAGGGVGETQYF.